This note documents a single TCR beta chain sequence. Only in-frame clones appear in the TCRdb table, and some are missing; sequencing was by immunoSEQ multiplex PCR. The table records some 2.3 million clones, roughly 93% of them present only once. In germline, CDR1 is LNHNV, CDR2 YYDKDF (reference sequence). The CDR3 sequence is 16 residues long. V was pared by 1 base and J by 3 bases, with 12 bases between. The data derive from a study of shared clonotypes between healthy human individuals. The specimen sequenced was naive CD4+ T cells from PBMCs. Subset given: CD45RA+ positively selected. The sequence was obtained from a man between 18 and 35 years old in good health. Some clones in this sample may be carry-over from other donors' samples. The J gene is TRBJ2-2, the V gene TRBV15; D may be TRBD1 or TRBD2 (5 bases each). CDR3 DNA sequence: TGTGCCACCAGCAGAGCCGGGACGTTAGACACCGGGGAGCTGTTTTTT. This codes for CATSRAGTLDTGELFF.